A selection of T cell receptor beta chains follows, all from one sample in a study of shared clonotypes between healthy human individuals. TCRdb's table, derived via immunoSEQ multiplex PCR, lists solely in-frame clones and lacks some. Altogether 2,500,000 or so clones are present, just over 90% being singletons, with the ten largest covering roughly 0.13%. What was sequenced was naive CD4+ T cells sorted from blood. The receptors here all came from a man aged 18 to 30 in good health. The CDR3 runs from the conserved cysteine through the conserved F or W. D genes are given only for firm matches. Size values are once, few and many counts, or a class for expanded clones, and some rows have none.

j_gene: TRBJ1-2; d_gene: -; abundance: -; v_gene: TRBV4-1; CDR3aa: CASSQASPFGLYGYTF; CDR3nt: TGCGCCAGCAGCCAAGCGTCCCCTTTCGGGCTCTATGGCTACACCTTC
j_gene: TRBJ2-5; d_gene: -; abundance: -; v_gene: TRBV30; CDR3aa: CAWNVARETQYF; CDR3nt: TGTGCCTGGAATGTAGCAAGAGAGACCCAGTACTTC
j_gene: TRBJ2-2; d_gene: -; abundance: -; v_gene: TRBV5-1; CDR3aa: CASSLSDRNTGELFF; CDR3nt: TGCGCCAGCAGCTTGTCTGATAGGAACACCGGGGAGCTGTTTTTT
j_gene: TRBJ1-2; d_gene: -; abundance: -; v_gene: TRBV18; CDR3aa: CASSPSGDNYGYTF; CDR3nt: TGTGCCAGCTCACCGTCAGGGGATAACTATGGCTACACCTTC
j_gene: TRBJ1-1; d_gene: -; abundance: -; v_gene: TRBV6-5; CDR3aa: CASSYFGAGAAFF; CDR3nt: TGTGCCAGCAGTTACTTTGGGGCAGGGGCAGCTTTCTTT
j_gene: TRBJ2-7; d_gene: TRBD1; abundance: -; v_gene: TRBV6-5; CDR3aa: CASSRTGELYEQYF; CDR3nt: TGTGCCAGCAGTCGGACAGGGGAACTCTACGAGCAGTACTTC
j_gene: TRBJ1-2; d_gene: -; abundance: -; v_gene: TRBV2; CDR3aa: CASTGSGLFNYGYTF; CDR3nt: TGTGCCAGCACGGGTTCAGGGTTATTTAACTATGGCTACACCTTC
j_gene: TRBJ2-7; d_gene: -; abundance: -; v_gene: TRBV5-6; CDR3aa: CASSLTDGIYEQYF; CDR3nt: TGTGCCAGCAGCCTGACGGATGGAATCTACGAGCAGTACTTC
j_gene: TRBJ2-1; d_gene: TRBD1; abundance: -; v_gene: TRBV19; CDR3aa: CASSIGGTGSHEQFF; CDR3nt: TGTGCCAGTAGTATAGGTGGGACAGGGAGTCATGAGCAGTTCTTC
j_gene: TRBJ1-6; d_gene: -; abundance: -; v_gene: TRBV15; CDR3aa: CATSRDHAAGGSPLHF; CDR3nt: TGTGCCACCAGCAGAGATCACGCGGCAGGCGGTTCACCCCTCCACTTT
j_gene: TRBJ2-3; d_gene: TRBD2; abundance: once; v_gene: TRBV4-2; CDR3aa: CASSQEGIGTSTQYF; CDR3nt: TGTGCCAGCAGCCAAGAAGGGATTGGGACTAGCACGCAGTATTTT
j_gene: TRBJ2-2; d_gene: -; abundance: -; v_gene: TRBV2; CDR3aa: CASSPAPGGTGELFF; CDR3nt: TGTGCCAGCAGTCCTGCCCCTGGGGGTACCGGGGAGCTGTTTTTT
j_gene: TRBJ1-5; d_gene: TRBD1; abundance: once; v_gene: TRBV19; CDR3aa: CASRTTGIDQPQHF; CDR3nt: TGTGCCAGTAGAACGACAGGGATCGATCAGCCCCAGCATTTT
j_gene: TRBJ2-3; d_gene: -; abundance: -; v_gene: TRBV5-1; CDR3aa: CASSSPGAQDTQYF; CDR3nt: TGCGCCAGCAGCTCCCCGGGGGCCCAAGATACGCAGTATTTT
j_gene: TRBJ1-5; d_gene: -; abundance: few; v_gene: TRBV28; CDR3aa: CASSFQGTHF; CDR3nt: TGTGCCAGCAGTTTTCAGGGTACGCATTTT
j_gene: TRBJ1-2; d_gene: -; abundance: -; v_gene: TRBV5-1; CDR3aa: CASSTDEGYTF; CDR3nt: TGCGCCAGCAGCACCGACGAGGGCTACACCTTC
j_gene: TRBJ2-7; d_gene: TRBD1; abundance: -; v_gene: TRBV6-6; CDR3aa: CASSSGQGLYEQYF; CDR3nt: TGTGCCAGCAGTTCGGGACAGGGTCTCTACGAGCAGTACTTC
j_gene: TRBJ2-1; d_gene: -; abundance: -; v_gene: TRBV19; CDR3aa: CASREIGTEQFF; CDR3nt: TGTGCCAGTAGAGAGATCGGGACAGAGCAGTTCTTC
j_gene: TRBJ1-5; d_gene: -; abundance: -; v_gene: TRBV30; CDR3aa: CAWSVGMGNQPQHF; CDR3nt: TGTGCCTGGAGTGTAGGTATGGGGAATCAGCCCCAGCATTTT
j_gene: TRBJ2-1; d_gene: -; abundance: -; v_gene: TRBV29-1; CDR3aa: CSGRGSYNEQFF; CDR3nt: TGCAGCGGTAGGGGGTCCTACAATGAGCAGTTCTTC
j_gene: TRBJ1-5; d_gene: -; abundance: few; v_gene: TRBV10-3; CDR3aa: CAISEDPGQPQHF; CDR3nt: TGTGCCATCAGTGAAGATCCGGGTCAGCCCCAGCATTTT
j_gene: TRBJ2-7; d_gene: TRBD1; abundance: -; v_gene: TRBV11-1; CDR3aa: CASSRDRGNNEQYF; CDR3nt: TGTGCCAGCAGCAGAGACAGGGGGAACAACGAGCAGTACTTC
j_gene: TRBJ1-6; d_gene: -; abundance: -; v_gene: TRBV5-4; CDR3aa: CASSNRDSYNSPLHF; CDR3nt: TGTGCCAGCAGCAACAGGGATTCCTATAATTCACCCCTCCACTTT
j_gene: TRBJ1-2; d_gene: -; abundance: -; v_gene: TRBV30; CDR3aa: CAWSPPINYGYTF; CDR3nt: TGTGCCTGGAGCCCACCCATTAACTATGGCTACACCTTC
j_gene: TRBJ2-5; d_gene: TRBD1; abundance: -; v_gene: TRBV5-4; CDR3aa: CASSDRSGTGAQETQYF; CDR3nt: TGTGCCAGCAGCGACCGATCCGGGACAGGGGCACAAGAGACCCAGTACTTC